This T cell receptor beta chain was profiled in a study of T cell repertoires in cytomegalovirus infection. Study overall: Shared public TCR beta signatures pointed to both CMV infection and a matching HLA type.

In TCRdb, the reads were re-called with MiXCR into one record per CDR3 protein. The sample carries approximately 600,000 distinct CDR3 sequences, 40% recorded once. The sample holds a few counts of this clonotype. Its antigen is not identified. Study-level findings and limits: Clonotypes of TCR beta that were HLA-C-restricted and CMV-specific dominated the ex vivo response. The cumulative frequency of public TCR beta families identified carriers of CMV plus the relevant HLA.

Trimming removed 8 bases from V and 0 bases from J, with 11 bases in between. Germline V gives CDR1 LNHDA, CDR2 SQIVND (reference sequence). CDR3 size: 14 residues. The sequencing here drew on cultured PBMCs, taken from culture after CMV antigen stimulation. The receptor comes from a human donor in good health (CMV status not recorded). Some clones in this sample may be carry-over from other donors' samples. The J gene is TRBJ2-1, the V gene TRBV19; D is tentatively TRBD1 or TRBD2 (5 bases each). The CDR3 bases are TGTGCCAGTTGGGACGGAATCTCCTACAATGAGCAGTTCTTC. Protein product: CASWDGISYNEQFF.